This T cell receptor (beta chain) was retrieved from a study of T cells in Graves' hyperthyroidism and ophthalmopathy. Study-level information: Peripheral blood was acquired at first diagnosis, ahead of any therapy whatsoever.

This clonotype was counted at least ten times. Its cognate antigen is unknown. The source material, RNA transcripts, was used to amplify TCR beta CDR3 regions. First-round RT-PCR with HTBI primers amplified the TCR CDR3 region. TCRdb fed the multiplex PCR reads into MiXCR, producing one record per CDR3 protein. This sample yields 200,000 to 250,000 distinct CDR3 sequences, of which almost 25% are seen a single time; around 32% belongs to the top ten. Orbital computed tomography, thyroid ultrasound, serum thyroxine and TRAb, and clinical symptoms together informed the diagnoses. Study-level results: Blood samples included most of the expanded thyroid clonotypes exceeding 0.001.

Trimming shortened V by 8 bases and J by 4 bases, and 11 bases separated the two germline ends. The V gene's germline CDR1 is SNHLY and CDR2 FYNNEI. This CDR3 spans 13 amino acids. The chain has TRBV2 and TRBJ2-2; D is possibly TRBD1 or TRBD2 (6 bases each). What was sequenced was blood. The sequence came from a woman aged 35 to 49 with Graves' ophthalmopathy. The CDR3 region is CASAGEATGELFF. Here the CDR3 DNA reads TGTGCCAGCGCAGGGGAGGCCACCGGGGAGCTGTTTTTT.